Below, one TCR beta chain is given with its context. No antigen is known for it. These data are taken from a study of T cell repertoires in cytomegalovirus infection. Study background: Newly reported HLA-C-restricted and thoroughly characterized HLA-B-restricted CMV epitopes were employed. CMV infection and matching HLA type were both indicated by public TCR beta signatures. Study-level points and caveats: Of the TCR beta families, the public ones yielded a cumulative frequency that identified carriers of CMV plus the relevant HLA.

One entry per CDR3 protein results from TCRdb running MiXCR on the reads. The sample gives a few hundred thousand distinct CDR3 sequences, about 44% of which show up once; 43% is in the top ten. The CDR3 spans 14 residues. Germline trimming cut 3 bases from V and 4 bases from J; bases unmatched to any gene: 5. The chain employs TRBV12-3 or TRBV12-4 and TRBJ2-7; 8 bases agree with TRBD2. The sequence came from a human donor in good health (CMV status not recorded). Some clones in this sample may be carry-over from other donors' samples. The source material was cultured PBMCs, sampled from culture after CMV antigen stimulation. The CDR3 DNA sequence: TGTGCCAGCAGTTTGGGACTAGGGGTTTACGAGCAGTACTTC. It codes for CASSLGLGVYEQYF.